This is a list of T cell receptor beta chains from one sample in a study of radiotherapy plus CTLA-4 blockade in lung cancer. Profiled with immunoSEQ multiplex PCR; TCRdb holds only in-frame clones, not every one. The sample shows tens of thousands of clones, under 75% of them seen only once. Sequenced here: peripheral blood, sampled from a patient treated with radiotherapy plus ipilimumab. These receptors originate from a human donor with non-small cell lung cancer whose response to radiotherapy plus ipilimumab could not be evaluated. Each CDR3 is given with its conserved first and last residue. A D gene is named only where the DNA matches it firmly. Clone size is given for some rows only: seen once, a few or many times, or a class if the clone is expanded.

d_gene: NA; v_gene: TRBV6-5; abundance: NA; j_gene: TRBJ1-6; CDR3aa: CASREGSSPLHF; CDR3nt: TGTGCCAGCAGGGAGGGTAGTTCACCCCTCCACTTT
d_gene: NA; v_gene: TRBV28; abundance: NA; j_gene: TRBJ1-2; CDR3aa: CASSLWQGDRTF; CDR3nt: TGTGCCAGCAGTCTGTGGCAGGGCGATCGCACCTTC
d_gene: NA; v_gene: TRBV9; abundance: NA; j_gene: TRBJ1-2; CDR3aa: CASSVGAGANYGYTF; CDR3nt: TGTGCCAGCAGCGTAGGGGCAGGGGCTAACTATGGCTACACCTTC
d_gene: NA; v_gene: TRBV18; abundance: NA; j_gene: TRBJ2-2; CDR3aa: CASSPPWLNTGELFF; CDR3nt: TGTGCCAGCTCACCACCTTGGCTTAACACCGGGGAGCTGTTTTTT
d_gene: TRBD1; v_gene: TRBV29-1; abundance: few; j_gene: TRBJ1-2; CDR3aa: CSARTGERGDGYTF; CDR3nt: TGCAGCGCTCGGACAGGGGAGAGAGGTGATGGCTACACCTTC
d_gene: TRBD2; v_gene: TRBV6-4; abundance: NA; j_gene: TRBJ2-5; CDR3aa: CATRPGLAFYQPQYF; CDR3nt: TGTGCCACCAGACCGGGACTAGCCTTCTATCAGCCCCAGTACTTC
d_gene: NA; v_gene: TRBV11-1; abundance: NA; j_gene: TRBJ2-7; CDR3aa: CASSLDLPDYEQYF; CDR3nt: TGTGCCAGCAGCTTAGACCTCCCAGACTACGAGCAGTACTTC
d_gene: NA; v_gene: TRBV28; abundance: NA; j_gene: TRBJ2-7; CDR3aa: CASMGGGNYFNEQYF; CDR3nt: TGTGCCAGCATGGGTGGCGGGAACTATTTCAACGAGCAGTACTTC
d_gene: TRBD1; v_gene: TRBV9; abundance: NA; j_gene: TRBJ1-3; CDR3aa: CASSEGTGAGNTIYF; CDR3nt: TGTGCCAGCAGCGAGGGGACAGGGGCTGGAAACACCATATATTTT
d_gene: TRBD1; v_gene: TRBV4-3; abundance: NA; j_gene: TRBJ2-7; CDR3aa: CASSQDGTGHISYEQYF; CDR3nt: TGCGCCAGCAGCCAAGACGGGACAGGTCATATTTCCTACGAGCAGTACTTC
d_gene: NA; v_gene: TRBV2; abundance: NA; j_gene: TRBJ2-7; CDR3aa: CASSEGGQGGYEQYF; CDR3nt: TGTGCCAGCAGTGAAGGAGGGCAGGGGGGCTACGAGCAGTACTTC
d_gene: TRBD2; v_gene: TRBV18; abundance: NA; j_gene: TRBJ2-3; CDR3aa: CASSPFPLAGGTDTQYF; CDR3nt: TGTGCCAGCTCACCATTTCCCCTAGCGGGAGGCACAGATACGCAGTATTTT
d_gene: NA; v_gene: TRBV6-5; abundance: NA; j_gene: TRBJ2-3; CDR3aa: CASSYSYGSTDTQYF; CDR3nt: TGTGCCAGCAGTTACTCGTACGGTAGCACAGATACGCAGTATTTT
d_gene: TRBD2; v_gene: TRBV11-3; abundance: NA; j_gene: TRBJ2-3; CDR3aa: CASSPTLAGGSADTQYF; CDR3nt: TGTGCCAGCAGCCCCACGTTAGCGGGAGGGAGCGCAGATACGCAGTATTTT
d_gene: TRBD1; v_gene: TRBV25-1; abundance: NA; j_gene: TRBJ2-7; CDR3aa: CASSEFGTGGGEQYF; CDR3nt: TGTGCCAGCAGTGAATTCGGGACAGGGGGCGGCGAGCAGTACTTC
d_gene: NA; v_gene: TRBV19; abundance: NA; j_gene: TRBJ2-7; CDR3aa: CASSLSRASYEQYF; CDR3nt: TGTGCCAGTAGTCTGAGCAGGGCTTCCTACGAGCAGTACTTC
d_gene: TRBD2; v_gene: TRBV5-4; abundance: once; j_gene: TRBJ2-7; CDR3aa: CASSWSAVSGSPNEQYF; CDR3nt: TGTGCCAGCAGCTGGTCGGCCGTCAGCGGGAGCCCCAACGAGCAGTACTTC
d_gene: NA; v_gene: TRBV6-1; abundance: few; j_gene: TRBJ1-4; CDR3aa: CASSGQPGSQGKLFF; CDR3nt: TGTGCCAGCAGTGGGCAACCCGGGAGCCAGGGAAAACTGTTTTTT
d_gene: NA; v_gene: TRBV27; abundance: NA; j_gene: TRBJ1-2; CDR3aa: CASSLTGGTNYGYTF; CDR3nt: TGTGCCAGCAGTTTGACGGGGGGGACTAACTATGGCTACACCTTC
d_gene: TRBD1; v_gene: TRBV30; abundance: NA; j_gene: TRBJ1-4; CDR3aa: CACQHTGGWNEKLFF; CDR3nt: TGTGCCTGTCAACATACAGGGGGCTGGAATGAAAAACTGTTTTTT
d_gene: TRBD2; v_gene: TRBV9; abundance: NA; j_gene: TRBJ2-1; CDR3aa: CASSVGLAGVTEQFF; CDR3nt: TGTGCCAGCAGCGTAGGACTAGCGGGAGTTACTGAGCAGTTCTTC
d_gene: TRBD1; v_gene: TRBV10-3; abundance: few; j_gene: TRBJ1-5; CDR3aa: CAISLDRGRQPQHF; CDR3nt: TGTGCCATCAGTCTAGACAGGGGGCGGCAGCCCCAGCATTTT
d_gene: TRBD1; v_gene: TRBV23-1; abundance: few; j_gene: TRBJ2-7; CDR3aa: CASRARDRVFRYEQYF; CDR3nt: TGCGCCAGCAGGGCCCGGGACAGGGTCTTTCGCTACGAGCAGTACTTC
d_gene: NA; v_gene: TRBV14; abundance: NA; j_gene: TRBJ2-7; CDR3aa: CASSHWTVGSYEQYF; CDR3nt: TGTGCCAGCAGCCACTGGACAGTAGGTTCCTACGAGCAGTACTTC
d_gene: NA; v_gene: TRBV5-4; abundance: NA; j_gene: TRBJ2-3; CDR3aa: CATGVLADTQYF; CDR3nt: TGTGCCACCGGGGTCCTGGCAGATACGCAGTATTTT
d_gene: NA; v_gene: TRBV11-3; abundance: NA; j_gene: TRBJ2-5; CDR3aa: CASSLGVSAQETQYF; CDR3nt: TGTGCCAGCAGCTTAGGCGTCAGCGCCCAAGAGACCCAGTACTTC
d_gene: NA; v_gene: TRBV4-2; abundance: NA; j_gene: TRBJ2-7; CDR3aa: CASSQDRSHSYEQYF; CDR3nt: TGTGCCAGCAGCCAAGACAGGTCACACTCCTACGAGCAGTACTTC
d_gene: TRBD2; v_gene: TRBV27; abundance: NA; j_gene: TRBJ2-7; CDR3aa: CASSSPAGKGGEQYF; CDR3nt: TGTGCCAGCAGTTCCCCAGCGGGGAAAGGCGGGGAGCAGTACTTC